This T cell receptor beta chain originates from a study of cytomegalovirus exposure and HLA in healthy donors. PCR amplification relied on 60 Vbeta primers (plus 13 Jbeta primers). The protocol was immunoSEQ multiplex PCR, while the TCRdb copy is restricted to in-frame clones and leaves out a portion. The data show about 150,000 clones, with 70% to 80% seen just once and 6.3% held by the top ten. CDR3 size: 13 residues. V lost 3 bases and J 8 bases, leaving 11 bases between the germline ends. Germline values: CDR1 SGHTA, CDR2 FQGTGA. Findings of the study overall: Cytomegalovirus association was assigned to over 150 TCR beta chains. Among CMV-associated TCR beta chains, most appeared HLA-restricted in a later analysis. In vitro confirmation showed a few CMV-associated chains to be CMV antigen specific.

A remark on this clone: Its antigen is undetermined.

Sequencing was done on a sample of PBMCs. The chain combines TRBV7-3 with TRBJ2-1, with D maybe TRBD2 (5 bases). The TCR sequence derives from a middle-aged man in good health and CMV-seropositive. The CDR3 DNA reads as TGTGCCAGCAGCTTGCGGAGGACTCATGAGCAGTTCTTC. This gives the protein CASSLRRTHEQFF.